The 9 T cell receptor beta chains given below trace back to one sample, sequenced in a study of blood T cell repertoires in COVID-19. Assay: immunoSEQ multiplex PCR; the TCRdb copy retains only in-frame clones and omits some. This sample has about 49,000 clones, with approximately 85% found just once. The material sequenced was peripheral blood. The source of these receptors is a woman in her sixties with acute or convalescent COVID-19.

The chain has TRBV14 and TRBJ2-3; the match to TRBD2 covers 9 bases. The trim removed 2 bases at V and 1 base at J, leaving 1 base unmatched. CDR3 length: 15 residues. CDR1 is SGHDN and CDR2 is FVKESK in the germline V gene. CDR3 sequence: CASSQRTSGTDTQYF. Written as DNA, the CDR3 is TGTGCCAGCAGCCAACGGACTAGCGGCACAGATACGCAGTATTTT.

The CDR3 region is CASSPRSVRLFANYGYTF. Written as DNA, the CDR3 is TGTGCCAGCAGCCCAAGGTCGGTTCGACTTTTCGCTAACTATGGCTACACCTTC. The chain links TRBV11-2 to TRBJ1-2; D unresolved. The CDR3 covers 18 residues. V gave up 5 bases and J gave up 0 bases, with 22 bases separating them. The germline gives CDR1 SGHAT, CDR2 FQNNGV.

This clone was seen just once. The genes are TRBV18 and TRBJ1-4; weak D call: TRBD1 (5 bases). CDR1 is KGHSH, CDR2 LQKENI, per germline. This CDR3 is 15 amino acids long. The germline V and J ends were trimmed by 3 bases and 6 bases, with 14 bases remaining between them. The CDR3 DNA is TGTGCCAGCTCACCGTCCGGCGGGACCTATGAAAAACTGTTTTTT. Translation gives CASSPSGGTYEKLFF.

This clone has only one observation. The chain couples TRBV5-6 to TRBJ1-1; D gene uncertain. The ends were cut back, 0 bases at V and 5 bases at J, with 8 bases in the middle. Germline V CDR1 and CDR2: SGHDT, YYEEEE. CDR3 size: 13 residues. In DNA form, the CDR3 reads TGTGCCAGCAGCTTGGCAGGTCGGACTGAAGCTTTCTTT. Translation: CASSLAGRTEAFF.

CDR3 region: CASSFLGDRGPYTIYF. The DNA of the CDR3 is TGTGCCAGCAGTTTCCTCGGGGACAGGGGGCCTTACACCATATATTTT. The V gene is TRBV27, the J gene TRBJ1-3; 12 bases are a match to TRBD1. This CDR3 has 16 residues. The germline V gene encodes CDR1 MNHEY and CDR2 SMNVEV (reference sequence). After removal of 3 bases from V and 8 bases from J, the junction contained 8 bases not matched to a gene.

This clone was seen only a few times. The CDR3 region is CASSVASGASSYNEQFF. The CDR3 nucleotides are TGTGCCAGCAGTGTAGCTAGCGGAGCTAGCTCCTACAATGAGCAGTTCTTC. The V call is TRBV6-1, the J call TRBJ2-1; 7 bases match TRBD2. CDR3 length: 17 amino acids. The trim removed 4 bases at V and 0 bases at J, leaving 9 bases unmatched. Germline V gives CDR1 MNHNS, CDR2 SASEGT.

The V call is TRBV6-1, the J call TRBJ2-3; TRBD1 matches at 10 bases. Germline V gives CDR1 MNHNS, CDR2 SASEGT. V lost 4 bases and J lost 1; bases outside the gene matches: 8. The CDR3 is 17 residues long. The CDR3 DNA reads TGTGCCAGCAGTGGACAGGGGGCACAGCGGGGCACAGATACGCAGTATTTT. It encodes CASSGQGAQRGTDTQYF.

The CDR3 loop reads CASSMARLEPQHF. CDR3 bases: TGTGCCAGTAGTATGGCCAGGCTCGAGCCCCAGCATTTT. The rearrangement links TRBV19 to TRBJ1-5, with D hard to call. The CDR3 totals 13 residues. V lost 3 bases and J lost 8, with 11 bases in between. The germline V gene has CDR1 LNHDA and CDR2 SQIVND (reference sequence).

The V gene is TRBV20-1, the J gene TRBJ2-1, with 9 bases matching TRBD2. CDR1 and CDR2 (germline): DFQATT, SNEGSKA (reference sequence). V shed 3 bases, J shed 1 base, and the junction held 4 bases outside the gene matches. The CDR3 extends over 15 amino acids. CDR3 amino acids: CSASGREGSYNEQFF. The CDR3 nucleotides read TGCAGTGCTAGTGGGCGGGAGGGTTCCTACAATGAGCAGTTCTTC.